A selection of T cell receptor beta chains follows, all from one sample in a study of T cell responses to AZD1222 COVID-19 vaccine. Using immunoSEQ multiplex PCR, the repertoire was profiled, and TCRdb retains in-frame clones only, with some absent. The table shows around 180,000 clones, with 90% occurring only once. Sequenced here: peripheral blood, sampled on day 0 of AZD1222 vaccination. Receptors were obtained from an adult in good health. Each CDR3 is given with its conserved first and last residue. A D gene is named only where the DNA matches it firmly. For some rows the clone size is stated as once, few or many, or as a class when expanded; others skip it.

v_call,clone_size,d_call,j_call,cdr3_aa,cdr3_nt
TRBV7-8,.,.,TRBJ1-1,CASSLVGPITEAFF,TGTGCCAGCAGCTTAGTGGGCCCTATCACTGAAGCTTTCTTT
TRBV5-1,few,.,TRBJ2-7,CASSLASVSYYEQYF,TGCGCCAGCAGCTTGGCCTCGGTCAGCTACTACGAGCAGTACTTC
TRBV2,.,TRBD2,TRBJ2-2,CASRRTSGDTGELFF,TGTGCCAGCAGGCGGACTAGCGGGGACACCGGGGAGCTGTTTTTT
TRBV19,.,.,TRBJ2-2,CASTVQGGTGELFF,TGTGCCAGTACAGTGCAGGGCGGCACCGGGGAGCTGTTTTTT
TRBV7-9,.,.,TRBJ1-5,CASSLASGGIQPQHF,TGTGCCAGCAGCTTAGCTTCGGGAGGGATCCAGCCCCAGCATTTT
TRBV30,.,TRBD1,TRBJ1-4,CAWSRTGDDEKLFF,TGTGCCTGGAGTCGAACAGGGGATGATGAAAAACTGTTTTTT
TRBV7-3,.,TRBD2,TRBJ2-2,CASSLGTSGTNWDTGELFF,TGTGCCAGCAGCTTGGGGACTAGCGGGACCAACTGGGACACCGGGGAGCTGTTTTTT
TRBV5-4,.,.,TRBJ2-1,CASSPTVSYNEQFF,TGTGCCAGCAGCCCGACTGTTTCCTACAATGAGCAGTTCTTC
TRBV14,.,.,TRBJ2-7,CASSDLQGGSLYEQYF,TGTGCCAGCAGTGATCTACAGGGCGGGAGCCTCTACGAGCAGTACTTC
TRBV11-2,.,.,TRBJ2-7,CASRGVTQIGEQYF,TGTGCCAGCAGGGGGGTAACCCAGATAGGCGAGCAGTACTTC
TRBV14,.,.,TRBJ1-4,CASSQTTGGEKLFF,TGTGCCAGCAGCCAGACGACAGGAGGTGAAAAACTGTTTTTT
TRBV11-2,once,TRBD2,TRBJ2-3,CASSRAGGPTVATDTQYF,TGTGCCAGCAGCCGAGCGGGGGGCCCTACAGTTGCCACAGATACGCAGTATTTT
TRBV5-4,.,.,TRBJ1-4,CASSLDSLNEKLFF,TGTGCCAGCAGCTTGGACAGCCTTAATGAAAAACTGTTTTTT
TRBV18,.,TRBD1,TRBJ1-5,CASSPQGARDQPQHF,TGTGCCAGCTCACCCCAGGGGGCGCGGGATCAGCCCCAGCATTTT
TRBV5-8,.,.,TRBJ1-5,CASSLGQPQHF,TGTGCCAGCAGCTTGGGGCAGCCCCAGCATTTT
TRBV3-1/TRBV3-2,.,TRBD1,TRBJ1-4,CASSPDRGQSEKLFF,TGTGCCAGCAGCCCAGACAGGGGGCAAAGTGAAAAACTGTTTTTT
TRBV30,.,.,TRBJ1-6,CAWLDNYNSPLHF,TGTGCCTGGCTGGACAATTATAATTCACCCCTCCACTTT
TRBV28,.,.,TRBJ2-1,CASSSTRVRSYNEQFF,TGTGCCAGCAGCTCTACTAGGGTTCGATCCTACAATGAGCAGTTCTTC
TRBV5-8,.,.,TRBJ1-1,CASSSGWMGGANTEAFF,TGTGCCAGCAGCTCGGGATGGATGGGAGGAGCGAACACTGAAGCTTTCTTT
TRBV9,.,.,TRBJ2-6,CASSPEVGGGLISGANVLTF,TGTGCCAGCAGCCCAGAGGTAGGAGGGGGACTGATCTCTGGGGCCAACGTCCTGACTTTC
TRBV5-1,.,TRBD1,TRBJ2-2,CASSLGDREDTGELFF,TGCGCCAGCAGCTTGGGAGACAGGGAAGACACCGGGGAGCTGTTTTTT
TRBV29-1,.,.,TRBJ2-7,CSVEDRMGPAYEQYF,TGCAGCGTTGAAGATCGAATGGGACCGGCCTACGAGCAGTACTTC
TRBV27,.,.,TRBJ2-7,CASSPSGVEQYF,TGTGCCAGCAGCCCTTCAGGGGTCGAGCAGTACTTC
TRBV29-1,.,.,TRBJ2-2,CSVKGGWDTGELFF,TGCAGCGTCAAAGGGGGTTGGGACACCGGGGAGCTGTTTTTT
TRBV24-1,.,.,TRBJ2-5,CATSDPRQGGAGGKETQYF,TGTGCCACCAGTGATCCTCGACAGGGGGGAGCGGGAGGGAAAGAGACCCAGTACTTC
TRBV6-5,.,.,TRBJ1-6,CASRGSSYNSPLHF,TGTGCCAGCAGGGGTAGCTCCTATAATTCACCCCTCCACTTT
TRBV6-1,.,TRBD1,TRBJ1-2,CASSEALQTGANYGYTF,TGTGCCAGCAGTGAAGCGCTTCAAACAGGGGCTAACTATGGCTACACCTTC
TRBV7-2,.,TRBD1,TRBJ1-3,CASSLGGTGVSGNTIYF,TGTGCCAGCAGCTTAGGGGGGACAGGTGTCTCTGGAAACACCATATATTTT
TRBV7-2,.,TRBD1,TRBJ2-3,CASIPPGTGGTDTQYF,TGTGCCAGCATCCCTCCAGGGACAGGGGGCACAGATACGCAGTATTTT